Described below is a single T cell receptor beta chain sequence and its context. The clone's antigen remains unknown. The record has no base qualities; no much larger clone is one base away. Participants in the prospective study were enrolled through a virtual design, were aged about 18 to 100 years, and lived in roughly 24 United States geographic areas. Cohort assignment in the prospective study relied on participant-reported clinical history from a screening survey and a study questionnaire. Recovered participants in ImmuneRACE Cohort 3 were defined as having two consecutive negative NP/OP PCR tests, clearance from a healthcare professional, or resolution of symptoms. In the prospective study, mobile phlebotomists collected whole blood, serum and a nasopharyngeal or oropharyngeal swab from each participant. Prospective study participants could optionally give additional blood draws and questionnaires over an approximately 2-month period. Prospective study blood samples were shipped either frozen or at room temperature before DNA extraction.

The data originate from a study of blood T cell repertoires in COVID-19 (TCRdb year 2020). Some background on the complete study: Samples covering the acute and convalescent phases of COVID-19 were provided by collaborators in the United States, Italy and Spain. The prospective study material was composed of cDNA or gDNA derived from T cells, B-cell-depleted T cells, or PBMCs. The dataset comprised deeply sampled blood TCRbeta repertoires from subjects exposed to, actively infected with, or recovered from COVID-19. A freely available public database, intended as a resource for researchers studying the immune response to SARS-CoV-2, is where the repertoires were released. Samples were obtained from the ongoing ImmuneRACE study (first 160 participants) and from some 1,200 subjects provided by 6 global collaborators. Sample metadata almost always included a de-identified subject ID, COVID-19 status, age in years and sex. Where HLA class I and class II types were available, the types were taken from metadata supplied by the sample provider, not from assay-based typing.

TCRbeta CDR3 regions were amplified from genomic DNA by means of the immunoSEQ Assay, a bias-controlled multiplex PCR. The authors' analysis ran thus. Within the assay, amplification of reference gene primers was used to estimate how many nucleated cells each sample contained. Sequence reads were collapsed and filtered to measure the absolute abundance of every unique TCRbeta CDR3 rearrangement. For each sample, productive Simpson clonality was calculated as the square root of Simpson's diversity index over productive rearrangements. TCRdb stores this immuneACCESS table with in-frame sequences only. Part of the clones is absent; in the studies checked, under half of the shortfall reflects unresolved V genes, and no reason is known for the rest. The DNA was the basis for D and trimming; V, J and clone size are from that table. For this sample the table gives roughly 230,000 clones, of which 70% to 85% were detected only once. More than 3% of the sample is held by the ten biggest clonotypes.

Inclusive of the bounding cysteine and phenylalanine, the CDR3 is 16 residues long. Only the CDR3 DNA stays, 48 bases, in frame from base 1. V loses 0 bases at its end and J loses 9 bases; junction bases beyond the gene matches: 9. Reading the germline V gene gives CDR1 LGHNA and CDR2 YNFKEQ. The study at large found these results: Clinical and demographic metadata were provided uncurated, with the amount varying by source and participant.

Input material: PBMCs or T cells enriched from blood (not recorded which). The chain is made from TRBV4-2 and TRBJ2-1, with 9 bases in between that match TRBD2. The receptor was derived from a woman aged 55-70 years who had recovered from COVID-19. The CDR3 region reads CASSQDQAGGEGEQFF. The DNA reads as follows: TGTGCCAGCAGCCAAGATCAAGCGGGGGGCGAAGGTGAGCAGTTCTTC.